These T cell receptor beta chains were read from a single sample in a study of T cell responses to AZD1222 COVID-19 vaccine. The protocol was immunoSEQ multiplex PCR, while the TCRdb copy is restricted to in-frame clones and leaves out a portion. The table shows about 150,000 clones, with 75% to 95% occurring only once. The sequencing used peripheral blood, collected on day 0 of AZD1222 vaccination. Receptors originate from an adult in good health. The CDR3 runs from the conserved cysteine through the conserved F or W. A row's size may be missing; if present it is once, few, many or a size class.

TRBV18	-	TRBJ1-1	CASSPMRGQIMNTEAFF
TRBV3-1/TRBV3-2	-	TRBJ2-1	CASSQEAGVRREQFF
TRBV19	-	TRBJ1-1	CASSILENTEAFF
TRBV27	-	TRBJ2-7	CASSPSLAGGSYEQYF
TRBV7-6	-	TRBJ2-7	CASSIRPGHSYEQYF
TRBV12-3/TRBV12-4	-	TRBJ2-1	CASSMTSYNEQFF
TRBV5-5	-	TRBJ1-5	CASSLAPGWGQPQHF
TRBV6-1	-	TRBJ1-2	CASSESGRGPGYTF
TRBV20-1	once	TRBJ2-7	CSASSISSYEQYF
TRBV11-3	few	TRBJ2-7	CASSLGRGRYYEQYF
TRBV4-1	-	TRBJ2-3	CASSGVGYLYTDTQYF
TRBV3-1/TRBV3-2	-	TRBJ1-4	CASSARTGNEKLFF
TRBV5-1	-	TRBJ2-7	CASSLVGYEQYF
TRBV27	few	TRBJ2-7	CASSTSLLAGGPYEQYF
TRBV14	-	TRBJ2-7	CASSQDLPPDEQYF
TRBV7-2	-	TRBJ1-1	CASSLVVVSNTEAFF
TRBV5-1	few	TRBJ2-7	CASSFGRYDEQYF
TRBV11-2	-	TRBJ2-5	CASSLEGTYQETQYF
TRBV4-2	-	TRBJ2-7	CASSQPSIAGGPSYEQYF
TRBV6-5	-	TRBJ1-1	CASSYSNRGNTEAFF
TRBV27	-	TRBJ2-1	CASSSTVREQFF
TRBV9	-	TRBJ2-2	CASSNRDRDAGELFF
TRBV10-3	-	TRBJ2-7	CALRGFGGLEQYF
TRBV2	-	TRBJ1-2	CASRTDRNNGYTF
TRBV6-5	-	TRBJ1-5	CASGGFPQPQHF
TRBV21-1	-	TRBJ2-7	CASTPRPGQGLNEQYF
TRBV4-2	-	TRBJ2-5	CASSQDGTRGQETQYF
TRBV6-5	-	TRBJ1-5	CASSDSGFQPQHF
TRBV6-5	-	TRBJ2-1	CASTGVNSYNEQFF
TRBV5-1	-	TRBJ1-4	CASSFGVANEKLFF
TRBV19	-	TRBJ1-1	CATTSGTEAFF
TRBV28	once	TRBJ2-7	CASSLSYFFGLAGDNEQYF
TRBV18	-	TRBJ2-1	CASSRTGDNEQFF
TRBV6-4	-	TRBJ2-1	CASSDSEREGYNEQFF
TRBV5-1	-	TRBJ2-1	CASSSLAGASNEQFF
TRBV19	once	TRBJ1-5	CASSRGGRGTNQPQHF
TRBV2	-	TRBJ2-5	CASSDKLETQYF
TRBV5-1	-	TRBJ1-1	CASRRQTGQNTEAFF
TRBV21-1	few	TRBJ2-1	CASSKRRADRACISEQFF
TRBV10-3	-	TRBJ1-1	CAISLRGDTEAFF
TRBV19	-	TRBJ1-1	CASSPSRTGVMNTEAFF
TRBV7-8	once	TRBJ2-7	CASSLAIGRDGEQYF
TRBV4-2	few	TRBJ2-1	CASSPGTSRGNEQFF
TRBV28	-	TRBJ1-1	CASSSGTGGLRTEAFF
TRBV5-1	-	TRBJ2-3	CASSLGTGGPADTQYF
TRBV12-3/TRBV12-4	-	TRBJ2-5	CASSLGTHGKYF
TRBV5-1	once	TRBJ2-1	CASTFTGQMYNEQFF
TRBV11-2	-	TRBJ2-2	CASSLRTGDTGELFF
TRBV11-2	-	TRBJ2-5	CASSLVGLAGVGKTQYF
TRBV18	-	TRBJ1-2	CASSRTNGPPDYYGYTF
TRBV18	-	TRBJ1-2	CASAGGSYGYTF
TRBV30	-	TRBJ1-5	CAWSVRGDRGRRGNQPQHF
TRBV27	-	TRBJ2-7	CASSLIPVGHEQYF
TRBV10-3	-	TRBJ2-7	CAISLRTSGIEQYF
TRBV2	-	TRBJ2-1	CASSEYNEQFF